A selection of T cell receptor beta chains follows, all from one sample in a study of vaccination and CD4 T cells after COVID-19. These receptors' targets are unknown. TCRdb processed the PCR reads anew with MiXCR; each CDR3 protein has one entry. The sample carries some 15,000 distinct CDR3 sequences, around three fifths recorded once. The sequenced material came from CD4+ T cells from blood, cultured in vitro. These receptors all stem from a human donor who had recovered from COVID-19. The CDR3 runs from the conserved cysteine through the conserved F or W. The order of the fields is D gene, clone size, J gene, V gene, CDR3 DNA, CDR3 protein. A D gene is named only where the DNA matches it firmly. Clone size is given for some rows only: seen once, a few or many times, or a class if the clone is expanded.

d_call: -; clone_size: few; j_call: TRBJ2-1; v_call: TRBV20-1; cdr3_nt: TGCAGTGCACATTCCCAATGGCTAGCGAACTACAATGAGCAGTTCTTC; cdr3_aa: CSAHSQWLANYNEQFF
d_call: -; clone_size: once; j_call: TRBJ1-1; v_call: TRBV5-4; cdr3_nt: TGTGCCAGCAGCTTGGATTCTCGGAACACTGAAGCTTTCTTT; cdr3_aa: CASSLDSRNTEAFF
d_call: TRBD1; clone_size: -; j_call: TRBJ2-3; v_call: TRBV6-2/TRBV6-3; cdr3_nt: TGTGCCAGCAGTTACGGGACAGGGGGCACAGATACGCAGTATTTT; cdr3_aa: CASSYGTGGTDTQYF
d_call: -; clone_size: -; j_call: TRBJ1-2; v_call: TRBV6-1; cdr3_nt: TGTGCCAGCAGTGAAGGGCTGAGAAGCGGGGCGTGGGGTAACTATGGCTACACCTTC; cdr3_aa: CASSEGLRSGAWGNYGYTF
d_call: -; clone_size: -; j_call: TRBJ2-2; v_call: TRBV28; cdr3_nt: TGTGCCAGCAAGTCGATCAGCTCGAACACCGGGGAGCTGTTTTTT; cdr3_aa: CASKSISSNTGELFF
d_call: TRBD1; clone_size: -; j_call: TRBJ2-1; v_call: TRBV2; cdr3_nt: TGTGCCAGCAGTTTAACCGGGACAGCCCCCTACAATGAGCAGTTCTTC; cdr3_aa: CASSLTGTAPYNEQFF
d_call: -; clone_size: few; j_call: TRBJ2-5; v_call: TRBV7-8; cdr3_nt: TGTGCCAGCAGCTTAATTAATTCTAGGGAGACCCAGTACTTC; cdr3_aa: CASSLINSRETQYF
d_call: -; clone_size: -; j_call: TRBJ2-5; v_call: TRBV4-1; cdr3_nt: TGCGCCAGCAGCCGGGCCAGAAGATCCCAAGAGACCCAGTACTTC; cdr3_aa: CASSRARRSQETQYF
d_call: -; clone_size: -; j_call: TRBJ1-3; v_call: TRBV12-3/TRBV12-4; cdr3_nt: TGTGCCAGCAGCAGATCTGGAAACACCATATATTTT; cdr3_aa: CASSRSGNTIYF
d_call: -; clone_size: -; j_call: TRBJ2-7; v_call: TRBV10-3; cdr3_nt: TGTGCCACCTCGGACAGTCTGGAGTCCTACGAGCAGTACTTC; cdr3_aa: CATSDSLESYEQYF
d_call: -; clone_size: -; j_call: TRBJ1-1; v_call: TRBV20-1; cdr3_nt: TGCAGTGCTAGAGAGGATTTGGACACTGAAGCTTTCTTT; cdr3_aa: CSAREDLDTEAFF
d_call: -; clone_size: few; j_call: TRBJ1-2; v_call: TRBV7-9; cdr3_nt: TGTGCCAGCAGCTTAGATGGCCCCAGCGACACCTTC; cdr3_aa: CASSLDGPSDTF
d_call: TRBD1; clone_size: -; j_call: TRBJ2-7; v_call: TRBV7-2; cdr3_nt: TGTGCCAGCAGCTTAAGACAGGGGAGCAGACGGCAGTACTTC; cdr3_aa: CASSLRQGSRRQYF
d_call: TRBD2; clone_size: -; j_call: TRBJ2-7; v_call: TRBV19; cdr3_nt: TGTGCCAGTAGTATCACTAGCGGGAAATCCTACGAGCAGTACTTC; cdr3_aa: CASSITSGKSYEQYF
d_call: -; clone_size: few; j_call: TRBJ1-2; v_call: TRBV30; cdr3_nt: TGTGCCTGGAGGACACAGAATAACTATGGCTACACCTTC; cdr3_aa: CAWRTQNNYGYTF
d_call: TRBD1; clone_size: few; j_call: TRBJ2-7; v_call: TRBV20-1; cdr3_nt: TGCAGTGCTGCAGGGGGATCAGACGAGCAGTACTTC; cdr3_aa: CSAAGGSDEQYF
d_call: -; clone_size: -; j_call: TRBJ2-7; v_call: TRBV27; cdr3_nt: TGTGCCAGCAGTTTATTCCTTCTCGGGACCAATTCCTACGAGCAGTACTTC; cdr3_aa: CASSLFLLGTNSYEQYF
d_call: TRBD2; clone_size: -; j_call: TRBJ2-7; v_call: TRBV5-4; cdr3_nt: TGTGCCAGCAGCTCAGGGACTAGCGGGAGGGAGACCTACGAGCAGTACTTC; cdr3_aa: CASSSGTSGRETYEQYF
d_call: -; clone_size: once; j_call: TRBJ2-2; v_call: TRBV7-6; cdr3_nt: TGTGCCAGCAGCTCCCCGATCCTCCTCGCCGGGTACGGGGAGCTGTTTTTT; cdr3_aa: CASSSPILLAGYGELFF
d_call: -; clone_size: -; j_call: TRBJ1-4; v_call: TRBV20-1; cdr3_nt: TGCAGTGCTTACTCCTTTGAACAGGGCCCGCGAGAAAAACTGTTTTTT; cdr3_aa: CSAYSFEQGPREKLFF
d_call: -; clone_size: few; j_call: TRBJ2-3; v_call: TRBV20-1; cdr3_nt: TGCAGTGCTAGGGGACCAGGGAAGCCAGATACGCAGTATTTT; cdr3_aa: CSARGPGKPDTQYF
d_call: -; clone_size: -; j_call: TRBJ2-1; v_call: TRBV7-2; cdr3_nt: TGTGCCAGCAGCCAAGGGCCGGTCGGGAATGAGCAGTTCTTC; cdr3_aa: CASSQGPVGNEQFF
d_call: TRBD1; clone_size: -; j_call: TRBJ2-7; v_call: TRBV6-5; cdr3_nt: TGTGCCAGCAGTTACCGCGGACAGGGGGCCGCCTACGAGCAGTACTTC; cdr3_aa: CASSYRGQGAAYEQYF
d_call: -; clone_size: -; j_call: TRBJ1-5; v_call: TRBV28; cdr3_nt: TGTGCCAGCAGTCACGGCGGTAGCAATCAGCCCCAGCATTTT; cdr3_aa: CASSHGGSNQPQHF
d_call: -; clone_size: -; j_call: TRBJ2-7; v_call: TRBV20-1; cdr3_nt: TGCAGTGCCGTCTACTCAAGTCTAGCGAGTACCTACGAGCAGTACTTC; cdr3_aa: CSAVYSSLASTYEQYF
d_call: -; clone_size: -; j_call: TRBJ2-5; v_call: TRBV6-2/TRBV6-3; cdr3_nt: TGTGCCAGCAGTTACAGAGAGACCCAGTACTTC; cdr3_aa: CASSYRETQYF
d_call: TRBD2; clone_size: once; j_call: TRBJ2-1; v_call: TRBV6-1; cdr3_nt: TGTGCCAGCAGTCTACCCGCCGGGACTAGCTCTTACAATGAGCAGTTCTTC; cdr3_aa: CASSLPAGTSSYNEQFF
d_call: -; clone_size: few; j_call: TRBJ2-3; v_call: TRBV27; cdr3_nt: TGTGCCAGCAGTTCCGGCCTCAATCTAATCACAGATACGCAGTATTTT; cdr3_aa: CASSSGLNLITDTQYF
d_call: TRBD1; clone_size: -; j_call: TRBJ1-5; v_call: TRBV20-1; cdr3_nt: TGCAGTGCAAACTCCGGGACAGGGATTCAGCCCCAGCATTTT; cdr3_aa: CSANSGTGIQPQHF